This TCR beta chain was captured by sequencing in a study of cytomegalovirus exposure and HLA in healthy donors. Overall study: Across 300 to 400 genotyped donors, more than 75% landed in the Caucasian-associated ancestry cluster.

A few counts support this clone. Its antigen remains unknown. Findings and limits, study-wide: 150 or so TCR beta chains were listed as cytomegalovirus-associated. Near-uniform donor sequencing depth was presumed by presence/absence analyses. Follow-up analysis found HLA locus-dependent TCR association rates, highest for DRB1 and lowest for HLA-C.

The study ran its PCR with 60 Vbeta and 13 Jbeta primers. Clones were sequenced by immunoSEQ multiplex PCR, and TCRdb holds only the in-frame ones, with some missing. The profile shows over 75,000 clones, less than 10% of them singletons. Specimen: PBMCs. The TCR originated in a man aged 50-59 years in good health and CMV-seropositive.

CDR3 bases: TGTGCCAGCAGTTTTCTCTCGGGACAGGGGGCAAGGTATGAGCAGTTCTTC. Translated: CASSFLSGQGARYEQFF. The rearrangement links TRBV27 to TRBJ2-1, with TRBD1 matching over 12 bases. Germline loops: CDR1 MNHEY, CDR2 SMNVEV (reference sequence). V was clipped by 3 bases and J by 8 bases; unmatched bases: 11. This CDR3 contains 17 residues.